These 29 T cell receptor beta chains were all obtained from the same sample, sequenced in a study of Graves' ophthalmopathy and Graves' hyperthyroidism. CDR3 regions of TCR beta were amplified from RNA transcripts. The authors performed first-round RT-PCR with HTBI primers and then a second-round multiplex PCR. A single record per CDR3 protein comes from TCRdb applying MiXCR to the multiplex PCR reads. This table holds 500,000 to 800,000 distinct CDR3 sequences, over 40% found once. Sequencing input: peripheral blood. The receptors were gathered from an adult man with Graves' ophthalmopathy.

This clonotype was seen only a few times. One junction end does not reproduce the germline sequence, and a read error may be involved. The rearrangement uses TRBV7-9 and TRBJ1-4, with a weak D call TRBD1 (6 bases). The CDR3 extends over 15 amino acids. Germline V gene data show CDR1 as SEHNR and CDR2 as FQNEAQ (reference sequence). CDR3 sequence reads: CASSQGRGSNEKLFF. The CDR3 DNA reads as TGCGCCAGCAGCCAAGGCAGGGGATCAAATGAAAAACTGTTTTTT.

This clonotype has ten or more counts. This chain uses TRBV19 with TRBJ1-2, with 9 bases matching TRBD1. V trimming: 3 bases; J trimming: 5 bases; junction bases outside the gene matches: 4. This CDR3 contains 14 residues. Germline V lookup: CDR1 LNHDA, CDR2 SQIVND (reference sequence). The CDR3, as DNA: TGTGCCAGTAGTATCTCCGGGACAGGGTATGGCTACACCTTC. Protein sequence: CASSISGTGYGYTF.

For the CDR3, the DNA is TGTGCCTGGAATCCGGGACAGGGGTCTGAAAAACTGTTTTTT. Its protein is CAWNPGQGSEKLFF. The rearrangement links TRBV14 to TRBJ1-4, with 10 bases that match TRBD1. CDR3 length equals 14 residues. Trimming took 11 bases from V and 7 from J; bases not matched to a gene: 10. Germline CDR1 and CDR2: SGHDN and FVKESK.

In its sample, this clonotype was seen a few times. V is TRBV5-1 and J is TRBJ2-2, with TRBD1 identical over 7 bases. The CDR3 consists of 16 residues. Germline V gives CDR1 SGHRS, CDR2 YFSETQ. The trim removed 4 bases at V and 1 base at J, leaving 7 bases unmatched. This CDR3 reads CASSQSGTENTGELFF. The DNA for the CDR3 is TGCGCCAGCAGCCAATCCGGGACAGAGAACACCGGGGAGCTGTTTTTT.

The CDR3 loop reads CASSQASIRGKDTEAFF. The DNA of the CDR3 is TGTGCCAGCAGCCAAGCTTCTATCAGGGGGAAGGACACTGAAGCTTTCTTT. This sequence joins TRBV3-1 and TRBJ1-1, with TRBD1 matching 7 bases. The CDR3 runs to 17 residues. The germline gives CDR1 LGHDT, CDR2 YNNKEL (reference sequence). The V segment lost 1 base and the J segment 3 bases; nucleotides outside the gene matches: 11.

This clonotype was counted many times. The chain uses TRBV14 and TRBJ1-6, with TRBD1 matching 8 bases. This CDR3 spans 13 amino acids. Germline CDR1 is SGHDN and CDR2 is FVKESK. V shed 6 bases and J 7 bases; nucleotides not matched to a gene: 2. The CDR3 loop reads CASRRTGNSPLHF. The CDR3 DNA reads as TGTGCCAGCAGACGGACAGGGAATTCACCCCTCCACTTT.

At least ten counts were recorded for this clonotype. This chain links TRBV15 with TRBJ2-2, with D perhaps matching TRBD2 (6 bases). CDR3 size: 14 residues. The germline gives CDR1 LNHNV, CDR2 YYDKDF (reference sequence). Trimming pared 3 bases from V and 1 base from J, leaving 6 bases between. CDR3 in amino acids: CATSRRGNTGELFF. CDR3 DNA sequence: TGTGCCACCAGCAGGCGGGGGAACACCGGGGAGCTGTTTTTT.

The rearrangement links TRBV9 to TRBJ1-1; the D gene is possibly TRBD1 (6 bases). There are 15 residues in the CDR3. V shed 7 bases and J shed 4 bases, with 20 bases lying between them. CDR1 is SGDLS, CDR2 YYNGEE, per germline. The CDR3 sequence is CASSPREQGTTEAFF. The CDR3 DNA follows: TGTGCCAGCTCACCACGGGAACAGGGCACCACTGAAGCTTTCTTT.

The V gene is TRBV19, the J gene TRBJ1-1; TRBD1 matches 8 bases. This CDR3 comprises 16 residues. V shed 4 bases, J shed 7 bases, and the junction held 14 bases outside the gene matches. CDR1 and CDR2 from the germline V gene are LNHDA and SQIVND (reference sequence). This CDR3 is CASSTRSGGVGDEAFF. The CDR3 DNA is TGTGCCAGTAGTACCAGGTCAGGGGGCGTTGGCGATGAAGCTTTCTTT.

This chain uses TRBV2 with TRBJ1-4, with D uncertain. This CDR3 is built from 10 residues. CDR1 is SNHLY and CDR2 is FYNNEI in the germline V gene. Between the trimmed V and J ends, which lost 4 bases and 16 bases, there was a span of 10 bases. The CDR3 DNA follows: TGTGCCAGCAGTGGAGGACTGAAGTTTTTT. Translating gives CASSGGLKFF.

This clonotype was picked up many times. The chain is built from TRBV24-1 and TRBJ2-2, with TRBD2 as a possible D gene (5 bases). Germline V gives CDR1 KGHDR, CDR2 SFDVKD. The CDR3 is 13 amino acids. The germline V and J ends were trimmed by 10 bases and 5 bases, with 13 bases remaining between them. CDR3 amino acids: CATLEGSTGELFF. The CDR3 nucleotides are TGTGCCACACTTGAGGGTTCGACCGGGGAGCTGTTTTTT.

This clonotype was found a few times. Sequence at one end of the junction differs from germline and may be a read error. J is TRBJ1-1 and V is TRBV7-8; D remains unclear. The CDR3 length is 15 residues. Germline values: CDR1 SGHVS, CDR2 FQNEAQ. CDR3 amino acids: CASSQDNWAFAEAFF. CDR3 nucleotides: TGCGCCAGCAGCCAAGATAATTGGGCTTTCGCTGAAGCTTTCTTT.

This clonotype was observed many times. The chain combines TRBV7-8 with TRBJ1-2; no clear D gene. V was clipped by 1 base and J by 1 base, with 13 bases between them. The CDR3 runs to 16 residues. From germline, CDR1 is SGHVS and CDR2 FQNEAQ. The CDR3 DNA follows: TGTGCCAGCAGCTTAGAGGGTCCTGGTAATAACTATGGCTACACCTTC. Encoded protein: CASSLEGPGNNYGYTF.

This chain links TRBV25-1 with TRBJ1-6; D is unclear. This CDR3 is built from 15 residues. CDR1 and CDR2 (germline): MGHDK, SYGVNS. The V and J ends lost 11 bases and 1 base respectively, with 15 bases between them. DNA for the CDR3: TGTGCCTGGAAACATAGGAATTCCTATAATTCACCCCTCCACTTT. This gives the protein CAWKHRNSYNSPLHF.

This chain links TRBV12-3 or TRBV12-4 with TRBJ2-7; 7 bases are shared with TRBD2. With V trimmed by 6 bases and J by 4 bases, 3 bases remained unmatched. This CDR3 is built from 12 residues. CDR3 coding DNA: TGTGCCAGCAGCATCGGGGGGTACGAGCAGTACGTC. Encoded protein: CASSIGGYEQYV.

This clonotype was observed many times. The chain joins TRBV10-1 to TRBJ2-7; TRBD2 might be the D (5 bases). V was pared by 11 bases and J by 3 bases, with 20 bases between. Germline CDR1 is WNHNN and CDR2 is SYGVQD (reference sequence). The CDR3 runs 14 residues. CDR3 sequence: CAPNLEMEDYEQYF. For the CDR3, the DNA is TGCGCCCCCAACCTTGAGATGGAGGACTACGAGCAGTACTTC.

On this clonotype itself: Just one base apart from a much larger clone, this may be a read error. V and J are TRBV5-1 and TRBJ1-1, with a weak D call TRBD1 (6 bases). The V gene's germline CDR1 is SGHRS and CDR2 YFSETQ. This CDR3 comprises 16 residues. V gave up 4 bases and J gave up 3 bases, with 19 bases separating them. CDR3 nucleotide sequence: TGCGCCAGCAGCCCTGGGGCAGGGGCGGGGTACACTGAAGCTTTCTTT. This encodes CASSPGAGAGYTEAFF.

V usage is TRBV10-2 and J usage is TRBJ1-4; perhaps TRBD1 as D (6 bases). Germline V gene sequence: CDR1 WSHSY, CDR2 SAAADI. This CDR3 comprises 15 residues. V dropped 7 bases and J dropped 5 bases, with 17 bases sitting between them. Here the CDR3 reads CASKSSGGANEKLFF. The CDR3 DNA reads TGCGCCAGCAAATCTAGCGGGGGGGCCAATGAAAAACTGTTTTTT.

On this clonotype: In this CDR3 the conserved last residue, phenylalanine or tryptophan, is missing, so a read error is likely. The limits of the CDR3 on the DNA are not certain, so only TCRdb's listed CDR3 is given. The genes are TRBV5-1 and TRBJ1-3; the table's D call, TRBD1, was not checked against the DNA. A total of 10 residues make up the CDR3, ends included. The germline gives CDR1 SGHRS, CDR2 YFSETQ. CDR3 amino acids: CASSLDGTGR.

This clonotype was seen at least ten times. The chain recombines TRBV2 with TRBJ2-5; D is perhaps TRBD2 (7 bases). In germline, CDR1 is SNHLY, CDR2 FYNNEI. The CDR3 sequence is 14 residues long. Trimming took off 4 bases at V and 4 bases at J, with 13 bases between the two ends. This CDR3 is CASSGSGGPETQYF. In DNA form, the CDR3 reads TGTGCCAGCAGTGGGTCCGGGGGGCCAGAGACCCAGTACTTC.

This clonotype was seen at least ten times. This chain's CDR3 is CASSISLVNTEAFF. In nucleotides, the CDR3 is TGTGCCAGTAGTATAAGCTTAGTAAACACTGAAGCTTTCTTT. The V and J genes are TRBV19 and TRBJ1-1, with no clear D. This CDR3 is 14 amino acids long. Looked up from germline, CDR1 is LNHDA and CDR2 is SQIVND (reference sequence). V was clipped by 2 bases and J by 2 bases, with 9 bases between them.

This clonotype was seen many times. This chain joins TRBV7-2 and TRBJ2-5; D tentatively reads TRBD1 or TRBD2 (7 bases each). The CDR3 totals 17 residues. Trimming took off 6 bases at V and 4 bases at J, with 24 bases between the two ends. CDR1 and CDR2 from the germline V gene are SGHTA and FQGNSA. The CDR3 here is CASSKGAGARGRETQYF. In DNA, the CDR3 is TGTGCCAGCAGTAAGGGGGCGGGGGCCAGAGGTAGAGAGACCCAGTACTTC.

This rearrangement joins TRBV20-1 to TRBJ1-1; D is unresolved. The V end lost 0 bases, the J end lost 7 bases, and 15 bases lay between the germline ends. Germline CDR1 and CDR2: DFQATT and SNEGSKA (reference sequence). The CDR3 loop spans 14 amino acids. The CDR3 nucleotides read TGCAGTGCTAGAGATTCCCCCCAGGTGGTTGAAGCTTTCTTT. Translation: CSARDSPQVVEAFF.

The CDR3 region has the DNA TGTGCCAGCAGCTTACTGTATGGTGTCGGCACTGAAGCTTTCTTT. Its protein is CASSLLYGVGTEAFF. The gene calls are TRBV11-3 and TRBJ1-1, with D unclear. The V end was cut by 2 bases, the J end by 4 bases, with 14 bases between. This CDR3 spans 15 amino acids. Germline values: CDR1 SGHNT, CDR2 YENEEA.

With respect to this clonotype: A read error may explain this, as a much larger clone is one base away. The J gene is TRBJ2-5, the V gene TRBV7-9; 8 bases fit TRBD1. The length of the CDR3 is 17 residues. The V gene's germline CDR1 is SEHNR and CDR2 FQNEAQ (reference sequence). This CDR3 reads CASSPGGKGQLQETQCF. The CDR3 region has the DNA TGTGCCAGCAGCCCAGGGGGCAAGGGACAGCTCCAAGAGACCCAGTGCTTC.

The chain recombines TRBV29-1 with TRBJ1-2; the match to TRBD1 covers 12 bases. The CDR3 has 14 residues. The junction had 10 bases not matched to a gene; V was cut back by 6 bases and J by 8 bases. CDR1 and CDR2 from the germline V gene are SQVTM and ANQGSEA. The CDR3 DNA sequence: TGCAGCGTCCCGACGGGGACAGGGGGCGGAGGCTACACCTTC. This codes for CSVPTGTGGGGYTF.

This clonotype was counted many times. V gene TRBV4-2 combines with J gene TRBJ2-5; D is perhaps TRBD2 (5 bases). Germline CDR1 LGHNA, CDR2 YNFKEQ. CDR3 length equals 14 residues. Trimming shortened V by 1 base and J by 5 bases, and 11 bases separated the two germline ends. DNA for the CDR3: TGTGCCAGCAGCCAAGGAGGGAGAGGGGAGACCCAGTACTTC. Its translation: CASSQGGRGETQYF.

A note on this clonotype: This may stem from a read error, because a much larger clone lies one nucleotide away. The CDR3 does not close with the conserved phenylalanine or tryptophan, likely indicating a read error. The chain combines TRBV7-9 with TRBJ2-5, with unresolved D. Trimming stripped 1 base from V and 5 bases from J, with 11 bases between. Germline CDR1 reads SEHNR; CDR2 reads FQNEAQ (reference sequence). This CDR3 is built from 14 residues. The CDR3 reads CASSLEILGETQYL. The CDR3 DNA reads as TGTGCCAGCAGCTTAGAGATTCTCGGTGAGACCCAGTACCTC.

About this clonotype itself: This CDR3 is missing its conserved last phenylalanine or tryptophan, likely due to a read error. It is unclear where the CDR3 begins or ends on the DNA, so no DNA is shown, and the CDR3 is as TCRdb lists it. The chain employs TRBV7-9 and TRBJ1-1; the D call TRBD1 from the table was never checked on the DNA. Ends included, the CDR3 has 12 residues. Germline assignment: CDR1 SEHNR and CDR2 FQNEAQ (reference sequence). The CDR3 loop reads CASGRPPGQGDL.